These T cell receptor beta chains were read from a single sample in a study of blood T cell repertoires in COVID-19. Assay used: immunoSEQ multiplex PCR; TCRdb lists only in-frame clones, some missing. The table records about 110,000 clones, roughly 85% of them present only once. The specimen was peripheral blood. The receptors were gathered from a human donor in a cohort sampled during active COVID-19. CDR3s include the opening cysteine and the closing phenylalanine or tryptophan. D genes are given only for firm matches. Clone size is not always given. Where it is, it says once, few, many or a class for expanded clones.

TRBD1,TRBJ1-5,TRBV6-6,NA,TGTGCCAGCAGCATAGTCGGATGCGTGATGATGGACAGGGAGGGTAACCAGCCCCAGCATTTT,CASSIVGCVMMDREGNQPQHF
TRBD1,TRBJ2-7,TRBV5-4,NA,TGTGCCAGCGGACGGGACAGGGAGGGCGAGCAGTACTTC,CASGRDREGEQYF
TRBD1,TRBJ2-3,TRBV29-1,NA,TGCAGCGTTGAAGATGGACAGGGGGCTGAAGATACGCAGTATTTT,CSVEDGQGAEDTQYF
TRBD2,TRBJ2-1,TRBV7-3,NA,TGTGCCAGCAGCTTAGTGGGGACTAGCGGATCCAATGAGCAGTTCTTC,CASSLVGTSGSNEQFF
NA,TRBJ2-5,TRBV29-1,NA,TGCAGCGTTCCTCACGAGGGCCAAGAGACCCAGTACTTC,CSVPHEGQETQYF
TRBD1,TRBJ2-1,TRBV6-5,NA,TGTGCCAGCAGACCCCGGACAGGGGCCGACAATGAGCAGTTCTTC,CASRPRTGADNEQFF
NA,TRBJ2-7,TRBV6-5,NA,TGTGCCAGCAGACCCACAGTCCCCTACGAGCAGTACTTC,CASRPTVPYEQYF
NA,TRBJ2-1,TRBV7-2,NA,TGTGCCAGCAGCTACCGGGGGTTGGGTAGCTCCTACAATGAGCAGTTCTTC,CASSYRGLGSSYNEQFF
TRBD1,TRBJ2-7,TRBV6-2/TRBV6-3,NA,TGTGCCAGCAGTCGCCCGGGACAGGGGACCTACGAGCAGTACTTC,CASSRPGQGTYEQYF
TRBD1,TRBJ2-7,TRBV11-2,NA,TGTGCCAGCCGCTCTCCGGGACAGACCTCCTACGAGCAGTACTTC,CASRSPGQTSYEQYF
TRBD1,TRBJ2-3,TRBV6-5,NA,TGTGCCAGCAGCCTCAGGGGGCGTAGCACAGATACGCAGTATTTT,CASSLRGRSTDTQYF
TRBD2,TRBJ2-7,TRBV28,NA,TGTGCCAGCAGTATCGGACTAGCGGGGGGGCCCCAAGGCGAGCAGTACTTC,CASSIGLAGGPQGEQYF
NA,TRBJ2-3,TRBV9,few,TGTGCCAGCAGTGGCGGGGCAGTGACAGATACGCAGTATTTT,CASSGGAVTDTQYF
TRBD1,TRBJ2-7,TRBV19,NA,TGTGCCAGTAGTCTTAGGGGGCGAGGCTCCTACGAGCAGTACTTC,CASSLRGRGSYEQYF
NA,TRBJ1-3,TRBV6-5,NA,TGTGCCAGCAGTACCACTGACGGCACGGGGGGCACCATATATTTT,CASSTTDGTGGTIYF
NA,TRBJ1-2,TRBV12-3/TRBV12-4,NA,TGTGCCAGCAGTTTACCCACTAACTATGGCTACACCTTC,CASSLPTNYGYTF
NA,TRBJ1-1,TRBV14,NA,TGTGCCAGCAGTCCTACCTGGCAGGGAAGTTTTAATACTGAAGCTTTCTTT,CASSPTWQGSFNTEAFF
TRBD1,TRBJ2-7,TRBV4-3,NA,TGCGCCAGCAGCCCGGGACAGGGGGCTCGAGAGCAGTACTTC,CASSPGQGAREQYF
TRBD1,TRBJ2-3,TRBV28,NA,TGTGCCAGCAGTTTACGCAGGGGGCGGTTTACGCAGTATTTT,CASSLRRGRFTQYF
NA,TRBJ1-3,TRBV6-5,NA,TGTGCCACCAACTCTGGAAACACCATATATTTT,CATNSGNTIYF
TRBD1,TRBJ2-7,TRBV12-5,NA,TGTGCTAGTGGTGCTACCGGGACAGTGCTCTACGAGCAGTACTTC,CASGATGTVLYEQYF
NA,TRBJ2-1,TRBV6-4,NA,TGTGCCAGTCGGGGTGAGCAGTTCTTC,CASRGEQFF
TRBD1,TRBJ2-7,TRBV19,NA,TGTGCCAGTAGTGTCCGGGACAGGTCCTACGAGCAGTACTTC,CASSVRDRSYEQYF
NA,TRBJ2-2,TRBV5-1,NA,TGCGCCAGCAGCTTGGCCAGCAGGGTACAGGACACCGGGGAGCTGTTTTTT,CASSLASRVQDTGELFF
NA,TRBJ1-2,TRBV19,NA,TGTGCCAGTAGTTCCCCCGGACTAATTAACTATGGCTACACCTTC,CASSSPGLINYGYTF
TRBD2,TRBJ2-5,TRBV4-1,NA,TGCGCCAGCAGCCAAGACGGGACTAGCGGGGGGGCCTTTGAGACCCAGTACTTC,CASSQDGTSGGAFETQYF
NA,TRBJ2-2,TRBV19,NA,TGTGCCAGTAGTATAGAAGGTACCAGGGGAATGGGTAACACCGGGGAGCTGTTTTTT,CASSIEGTRGMGNTGELFF
TRBD2,TRBJ2-3,TRBV7-2,NA,TGTGCCAGCAGCTTCCCACTAGCGGGGGGCACAGATACGCAGTATTTT,CASSFPLAGGTDTQYF
NA,TRBJ1-1,TRBV7-2,NA,TGTGCCAGCAGCCCGAGGGGGAAGGGTTTAGCTTTCTTT,CASSPRGKGLAFF
NA,TRBJ1-2,TRBV28,NA,TGTGCCAGCAGTTTATTGGGGAGTGGCTATGGCTACACCTTC,CASSLLGSGYGYTF
NA,TRBJ2-7,TRBV29-1,NA,TGCAGCGTTATGACAGGCGCCTACGAGCAGTACTTC,CSVMTGAYEQYF
TRBD1,TRBJ2-7,TRBV5-4,NA,TGTGCCAGCAGCTTGGGGGGACAGGGGGGCAACGAGCAGTACTTC,CASSLGGQGGNEQYF
NA,TRBJ2-1,TRBV6-2/TRBV6-3,NA,TGTGCCAGCAGCCCCGGGACACCTAGCTCCTACAATGAGCAGTTCTTC,CASSPGTPSSYNEQFF
NA,TRBJ2-2,TRBV4-3,NA,TGCGCCAGCAGACAAGATACAGGGCCCACCGGGGAGCTGTTTTTT,CASRQDTGPTGELFF
NA,TRBJ1-2,TRBV9,NA,TGTGCCAGCAGCCTAACAGGAATCTATGGCTACACCTTC,CASSLTGIYGYTF
NA,TRBJ1-4,TRBV7-9,NA,TGTGCCAGCAGCGCCAACAGCAGAAAGAATGAAAAACTGTTTTTT,CASSANSRKNEKLFF
NA,TRBJ1-2,TRBV5-6,NA,TGTGCCAGCAGCTTGGATGTCCAGGGTTCTGGCTACACCTTC,CASSLDVQGSGYTF
NA,TRBJ2-7,TRBV12-5,NA,TGTGCTAGCCGTGGGCGGGGAGGCGAGCAGTACTTC,CASRGRGGEQYF
NA,TRBJ1-4,TRBV7-9,NA,TGTGCCAGCAGCCGGGATCTAACTAATGAAAAACTGTTTTTT,CASSRDLTNEKLFF
TRBD2,TRBJ2-3,TRBV6-2/TRBV6-3,NA,TGTGCCAGCAGTTTGGGAGGGGACACAGATACGCAGTATTTT,CASSLGGDTDTQYF
NA,TRBJ1-2,TRBV28,NA,TGTGCCAGCAGCCCCCTCGGGATAAGCTATGGCTACACCTTC,CASSPLGISYGYTF
TRBD2,TRBJ2-2,TRBV12-5,NA,TGTGCTAGTGGTTCGCTCCTCGGACTAGCGGGGGGACCGAACACCGGGGAGCTGTTTTTT,CASGSLLGLAGGPNTGELFF
TRBD2,TRBJ2-3,TRBV11-2,NA,TGTGCCAGCAGCTTAGGAACTAGCGGGGAGATAGATACGCAGTATTTT,CASSLGTSGEIDTQYF
TRBD2,TRBJ2-3,TRBV11-3,few,TGTGCCAGCAGCTTACTAGCGGGGGGGCCAGGAGATACGCAGTATTTT,CASSLLAGGPGDTQYF
NA,TRBJ1-2,TRBV7-9,NA,TGTGCCAGCAGCTTAACTTCGACATCTGGGTATGGCTACACCTTC,CASSLTSTSGYGYTF
TRBD2,TRBJ2-1,TRBV5-6,NA,TGTGCCAGCAGCACGGGGGAGGGTGAGCAGTTCTTC,CASSTGEGEQFF
NA,TRBJ1-5,TRBV6-5,NA,TGTGCCACCAATCGGCCGGGGGTTAGCAATCAGCCCCAGCATTTT,CATNRPGVSNQPQHF
NA,TRBJ1-3,TRBV20-1,NA,TGCAGTGCTAGTCAGACAGGAGACACCATATATTTT,CSASQTGDTIYF